The 28 T cell receptor beta chains given below trace back to one sample, sequenced in a study of blood T cell repertoires in COVID-19. Profiling relied on immunoSEQ multiplex PCR, and the TCRdb table lists in-frame clones only, not all of them. The data contain about 180,000 clones, roughly 75% of them singletons. Sequenced material: peripheral blood. These receptors were collected from a man in his 70s with active or convalescent COVID-19.

The chain recombines TRBV21-1 with TRBJ2-1; the tabulated D call, TRBD2, remains unverified against the DNA. TRBV21-1 is marked as a pseudogene. The CDR3 has 15 residues. The CDR3 loop reads CASSTQRGGRGEQFF. DNA for the CDR3: TGTGCCAGCAGCACCCAGCGGGGGGGCCGTGGTGAGCAGTTCTTC.

The chain has TRBV7-2 and TRBJ1-3; D remains ambiguous. This CDR3 is built from 15 residues. CDR1 and CDR2 (germline): SGHTA, FQGNSA. Deletions cut 3 bases from V and 0 bases from J, with 9 bases between. The CDR3 is CASSFDWSSGNTIYF. The CDR3, as DNA: TGTGCCAGCAGCTTCGACTGGTCCTCTGGAAACACCATATATTTT.

This chain joins TRBV5-1 and TRBJ2-5; TRBD1 matches at 9 bases. Germline V CDR1 and CDR2: SGHRS, YFSETQ. This CDR3 region has 16 residues. Trimming cost V 3 bases and J 5 bases; bases outside gene matches: 11. The CDR3 reads CASSWGQGRGMETQYF. The CDR3 coding sequence is TGCGCCAGCAGCTGGGGACAGGGAAGGGGAATGGAGACCCAGTACTTC.

This clone was recorded many times. The chain is built from TRBV2 and TRBJ1-3; unclear D gene. The CDR3 is 14 amino acids. CDR1 is SNHLY, CDR2 FYNNEI, per germline. V lost 6 bases and J 0 bases, leaving 9 bases between the germline ends. The CDR3 spells CASSPPISGNTIYF. CDR3 bases: TGTGCCAGCAGCCCCCCTATCTCTGGAAACACCATATATTTT.

This clone was seen just once. A read error may account for a junction end that differs from germline. The rearrangement joins TRBV30 to TRBJ1-1; TRBD1 agrees at 9 bases. The CDR3 sequence is 13 residues long. Germline V CDR1 and CDR2: GTSNPN, SVGIG (reference sequence). CDR3 nucleotides: TGTGCCTGGGGAGGGACAGGGAGGGTGTCCGGGATCTTT. Amino acid sequence: CAWGGTGRVSGIF.

The chain couples TRBV28 to TRBJ1-6; perhaps TRBD1 as D (6 bases). The V and J ends lost 5 bases and 14 bases respectively, with 13 bases between them. Germline V lookup: CDR1 MDHEN, CDR2 SYDVKM. The CDR3 sequence is 12 residues long. The CDR3 DNA is TGTGCCAGCAGTGAAACAGGGTTAGCCCTCCACTTT. This sequence encodes CASSETGLALHF.

V is TRBV6-2 or TRBV6-3 and J is TRBJ1-1; weak D call: TRBD1 (6 bases). The CDR3 sequence is 14 residues long. Trimming left V 4 bases short and J 1 base short, with 10 bases between. Germline V lookup: CDR1 MNHEY, CDR2 SVGEGT. The CDR3 nucleotides read TGTGCCAGCAGTTCGCCGGGACAGAACACTGAAGCTTTCTTT. Amino acid sequence: CASSSPGQNTEAFF.

This chain uses TRBV3-1 (or the pseudogene TRBV3-2) with TRBJ1-1; D might be TRBD1 (5 bases). This CDR3 is built from 15 residues. Germline V gives CDR1 LGHDT, CDR2 YNNKEL (reference sequence). V was shortened by 1 base and J by 6 bases, with 15 bases between the two germline ends. The CDR3 sequence: CASSQGTHGGAEAFF. CDR3 bases: TGTGCCAGCAGCCAAGGGACCCACGGGGGGGCTGAAGCTTTCTTT.

The gene calls are TRBV3-1 (or the pseudogene TRBV3-2) and TRBJ1-2; TRBD1 matches 9 bases. The CDR3 has 16 residues. Germline loops: CDR1 LGHDT, CDR2 YNNKEL (reference sequence). With 3 bases clipped from V and 8 bases from J, the junction kept 13 bases outside the gene matches. The CDR3 nucleotides are TGTGCCAGCAGCCAGCCCGGGACAGGGTTACTCGGGGGCTACACCTTC. Amino acids: CASSQPGTGLLGGYTF.

This chain joins TRBV30 and TRBJ2-3; D may be TRBD2 (6 bases). Trimming took off 1 base at V and 2 bases at J, with 16 bases between the two ends. The CDR3 is made up of 16 amino acids. CDR1 is GTSNPN, CDR2 SVGIG, per germline (reference sequence). CDR3 sequence (DNA): TGTGCCTGGAGTGGGACCGGGACTCCTTACACAGATACGCAGTATTTT. This encodes CAWSGTGTPYTDTQYF.

The gene calls are TRBV3-1 (or the pseudogene TRBV3-2) and TRBJ1-1, with 8 bases identical to TRBD1. The CDR3 contains 14 residues. J was trimmed by 7 bases and V by 4 bases; bases with no gene match: 8. CDR1 is LGHDT, CDR2 YNNKEL, per germline (reference sequence). CDR3 amino acids: CASSLLDRVGEAFF. The CDR3 DNA reads as TGTGCCAGCAGCCTCTTGGACAGGGTGGGTGAAGCTTTCTTT.

The V gene is TRBV5-1, the J gene TRBJ2-3; 8 nucleotides line up with TRBD1. Germline V CDR1 and CDR2: SGHRS, YFSETQ. The CDR3 contains 14 residues. V gave up 4 bases and J gave up 3 bases; unmatched junction bases: 4. The CDR3 sequence is CASSMDRVTDTQYF. The CDR3 nucleotides are TGCGCCAGCAGCATGGACAGGGTTACAGATACGCAGTATTTT. The full variable domain, in which reference TRBV5-1 and TRBJ2-3 provide the parts outside the CDR3, is KAGVTQTPRYLIKTRGQQVTLSCSPISGHRSVSWYQQTPGQGLQFLFEYFSETQRNKGNFPGRFSGRQFSNSRSEMNVSTLELGDSALYLCASSMDRVTDTQYFGPGTRLTVL.

The chain is built from TRBV14 and TRBJ2-2; 7 bases match TRBD2. The germline V gene has CDR1 SGHDN and CDR2 FVKESK. The CDR3 length is 15 residues. With 1 base clipped from V and 7 bases from J, the junction kept 6 bases outside the gene matches. The CDR3 here is CASSQVASGYGELFF. CDR3 in DNA: TGTGCCAGCAGCCAAGTTGCTAGCGGCTACGGGGAGCTGTTTTTT.

This clone showed up just once. This rearrangement joins TRBV19 to TRBJ1-1; D is ambiguous. Germline V gene data show CDR1 as LNHDA and CDR2 as SQIVND (reference sequence). CDR3 length equals 14 residues. The V gene lost 5 bases and the J gene lost 2 bases, with 12 bases spanning the gap. CDR3 in amino acids: CASSAQVRNTEAFF. DNA for the CDR3: TGTGCCAGTAGTGCCCAGGTCAGAAACACTGAAGCTTTCTTT. The full variable domain, in which reference TRBV19 and TRBJ1-1 provide the parts outside the CDR3, is DGGITQSPKYLFRKEGQNVTLSCEQNLNHDAMYWYRQDPGQGLRLIYYSQIVNDFQKGDIAEGYSVSREKKESFPLTVTSAQKNPTAFYLCASSAQVRNTEAFFGQGTRLTVV.

The chain couples TRBV6-5 to TRBJ2-1; 9 positions agree with TRBD2. The CDR3 consists of 13 residues. The germline V gene has CDR1 MNHEY and CDR2 SVGAGI. Unmatched junction bases numbered 11, after V lost 8 bases and J lost 12 bases. CDR3 nucleotide sequence: TGTGCCAGCTCCCCAGGGGCGGGAGGGGGGCAGTTCTTC. This translates into CASSPGAGGGQFF.

This chain connects TRBV29-1 to TRBJ2-1, with TRBD1 identical over 10 bases. CDR3 length equals 13 residues. Germline V gene sequence: CDR1 SQVTM, CDR2 ANQGSEA. With 3 bases clipped from V and 6 bases from J, the junction kept 2 bases outside the gene matches. The chain's CDR3 is CSVDGQGGNEQFF. DNA for the CDR3: TGCAGCGTTGATGGACAGGGGGGCAATGAGCAGTTCTTC.

The chain recombines TRBV19 with TRBJ1-4; D gene ambiguous. Germline assignment: CDR1 LNHDA and CDR2 SQIVND (reference sequence). The CDR3 spans 14 residues. The V end lost 0 bases, the J end lost 4 bases, and 6 bases lay between the germline ends. The DNA for the CDR3 is TGTGCCAGTAGTATAGATGCGGGTAATGAAAAACTGTTTTTT. This gives the protein CASSIDAGNEKLFF.

This clone turned up a few times. The rearrangement joins TRBV5-6 to TRBJ1-2, with D tentatively TRBD1 (6 bases). This CDR3 has 15 residues. The germline gives CDR1 SGHDT, CDR2 YYEEEE. Trimming shortened V by 3 bases and J by 4 bases, and 16 bases separated the two germline ends. For the CDR3, the DNA is TGTGCCAGCAGCTCCCCCGGGGGGCTAAGCTATGGCTACACCTTC. Protein: CASSSPGGLSYGYTF.

This chain connects TRBV9 to TRBJ1-4, with D uncertain. Trimming took off 4 bases at V and 7 bases at J, with 20 bases between the two ends. CDR1 is SGDLS, CDR2 YYNGEE, per germline. The CDR3 totals 16 residues. The CDR3 coding sequence is TGTGCCAGCAGCCCTACAAGGAGAGGCGGGCGTGAAAAACTGTTTTTT. It codes for CASSPTRRGGREKLFF.

The J gene is TRBJ1-1, the V gene TRBV7-9; D unresolved. Per the germline V gene, CDR1 is SEHNR and CDR2 is FQNEAQ (reference sequence). Deletions cut 3 bases from V and 6 bases from J, with 14 bases between. The CDR3 loop spans 14 amino acids. CDR3 protein: CASSLSNQAAEAFF. The CDR3 DNA reads as TGTGCCAGCAGCTTGTCTAACCAAGCTGCTGAAGCTTTCTTT.

J is TRBJ1-1 and V is TRBV29-1, with TRBD1 matching over 8 bases. The V gene's germline CDR1 is SQVTM and CDR2 ANQGSEA. The trim removed 5 bases at V and 5 bases at J, leaving 7 bases unmatched. The CDR3 length is 13 residues. CDR3: CSVSQGATTEAFF. In DNA, the CDR3 is TGCAGCGTTAGCCAGGGGGCGACTACTGAAGCTTTCTTT.

Only one count was recorded for this clone. The chain carries TRBV2 and TRBJ1-6; 8 bases match TRBD1. V lost 8 bases and J lost 2; bases outside the gene matches: 5. CDR1 is SNHLY and CDR2 is FYNNEI in the germline V gene. This CDR3 has 15 residues. In DNA, the CDR3 is TGTGCCAGCCATCTGGACAGGGCCTATAATTCACCCCTCCACTTT. Protein product: CASHLDRAYNSPLHF.

This sequence joins TRBV7-6 and TRBJ2-1, with 9 bases matching TRBD2. The CDR3 spans 15 residues. The ends lost 6 bases at V and 5 bases at J; junction bases unmatched: 8. CDR1 is SGHVS, CDR2 FNYEAQ, per germline. The CDR3 coding sequence is TGTGCCAGCAGTTATAGCGGGAGCGTCAACAATGAGCAGTTCTTC. Amino acids: CASSYSGSVNNEQFF.

This chain links TRBV7-9 with TRBJ1-3; no clear D. V was shortened by 7 bases and J by 3 bases, with 4 bases between the two germline ends. The CDR3 runs 11 residues. Germline assignment: CDR1 SEHNR and CDR2 FQNEAQ (reference sequence). This CDR3 is CASIGGNTIYF. The CDR3 coding sequence is TGTGCCAGCATCGGTGGAAACACCATATATTTT.

This clone showed up just a few times. The J gene is TRBJ2-2, the V gene TRBV10-3; 7 bases match TRBD2. The germline V gene encodes CDR1 ENHRY and CDR2 SYGVKD. With V trimmed by 10 bases and J by 3 bases, 14 bases remained unmatched. CDR3 length equals 16 residues. The CDR3 bases are TGTGCCACCGCCGGAGAGCGGGGTTGGGACACCGGGGAGCTGTTTTTT. This codes for CATAGERGWDTGELFF.

In its sample, this clone was seen once. V gene TRBV19 combines with J gene TRBJ2-7; 12 bases match TRBD2. Germline loops: CDR1 LNHDA, CDR2 SQIVND (reference sequence). The CDR3 has 15 amino acids. V lost 3 bases to trimming and J lost 1 base; unmatched junction nucleotides: 1. CDR3 loop: CASSITSGGSYEQYF. Here the CDR3 DNA reads TGTGCCAGTAGTATCACTAGCGGGGGGTCCTACGAGCAGTACTTC.

The chain has TRBV28 and TRBJ2-5; 10 bases fit TRBD2. V lost 10 bases, J lost 4 bases, and 3 bases stayed unmatched. This CDR3 region has 12 residues. Germline V gene sequence: CDR1 MDHEN, CDR2 SYDVKM. In DNA, the CDR3 is TGTGCCACCCGACTAGCGGGAGAGACCCAGTACTTC. As protein: CATRLAGETQYF.

A word on this clone: This sample includes further DNA sequences coding for the same CDR3. V usage is TRBV11-3 and J usage is TRBJ1-1; TRBD1 agrees at 7 bases. The germline V gene has CDR1 SGHNT and CDR2 YENEEA. The CDR3 is 14 amino acids. Trimming removed 1 base from V and 4 bases from J; junction bases left unmatched: 3. The CDR3 region has the DNA TGTGCCAGCAGCTTAGGACAGGGTGGCACTGAAGCTTTCTTT. Protein: CASSLGQGGTEAFF.